This record covers a single T cell receptor (beta chain). As yet, its antigen is unknown. These data originate in a study of long-term antiretroviral therapy in people with HIV. The study, taken as a whole, reports: Clones with expansion before ART led the repertoire at all time points. Subsequent to ART, diversity was augmented yet persisted below that of transplant donor controls. Spans of CDR3 length were tighter for HIV repertoires than for controls.

The cryopreserved samples used held 1-10 million PBMC prior to extraction of DNA. This CDR3 is built from 17 residues. CDR1 SGHVS and CDR2 FNYEAQ come from the germline V gene. Trimming took off 9 bases at V and 4 bases at J, with 27 bases between the two ends. Researchers report immunoSEQ v3.0 was run at survey level. Method: immunoSEQ multiplex PCR; TCRdb's copy keeps in-frame clones and lacks some. Of around 30,000 clones detected, approximately 85% appear once; the ten largest clones hold just under 4.5%. The specimen comprised unsorted PBMCs, sampled approximately 3.5 years after starting antiretroviral therapy. The V call is TRBV7-6, the J call TRBJ1-2; tentatively, D is TRBD1 (6 bases). This sequence originates from a man younger than 30 with HIV. The CDR3 coding sequence is TGTGCCAGTGGAGCTTTACCGGGGGCGCTGGAGGTCTATGGCTACACCTTC. As protein: CASGALPGALEVYGYTF.